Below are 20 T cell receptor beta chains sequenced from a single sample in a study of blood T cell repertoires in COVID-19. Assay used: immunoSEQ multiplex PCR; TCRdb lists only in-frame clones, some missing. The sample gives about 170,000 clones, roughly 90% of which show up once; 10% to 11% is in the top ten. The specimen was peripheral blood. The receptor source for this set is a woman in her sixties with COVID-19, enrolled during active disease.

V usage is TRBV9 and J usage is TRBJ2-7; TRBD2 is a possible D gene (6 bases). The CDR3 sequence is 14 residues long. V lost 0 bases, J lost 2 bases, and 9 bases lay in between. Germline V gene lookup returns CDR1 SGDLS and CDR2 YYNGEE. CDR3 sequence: CASSVGSGPYEQYF. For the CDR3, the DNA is TGTGCCAGCAGCGTAGGTAGCGGACCCTACGAGCAGTACTTC. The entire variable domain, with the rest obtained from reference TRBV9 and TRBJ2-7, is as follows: DSGVTQTPKHLITATGQRVTLRCSPRSGDLSVYWYQQSLDQGLQFLIQYYNGEERAKGNILERFSAQQFPDLHSELNLSSLELGDSALYFCASSVGSGPYEQYFGPGTRLTVT.

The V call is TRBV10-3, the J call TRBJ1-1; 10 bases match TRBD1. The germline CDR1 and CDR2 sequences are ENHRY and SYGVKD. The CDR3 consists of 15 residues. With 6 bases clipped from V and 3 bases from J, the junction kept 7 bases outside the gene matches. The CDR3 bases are TGTGCCATCAGGAACCCTGGACAGGGGGACACTGAAGCTTTCTTT. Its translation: CAIRNPGQGDTEAFF.

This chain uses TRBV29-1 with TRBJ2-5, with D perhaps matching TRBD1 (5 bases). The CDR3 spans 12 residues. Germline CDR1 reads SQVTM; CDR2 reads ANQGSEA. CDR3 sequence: CMLGHPWVTQYF. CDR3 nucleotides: TGCATGTTGGGGCACCCATGGGTGACCCAGTACTTC.

The CDR3 region has the DNA TGTGCCAGCACCAGATCGTTCCGCTCTGGAAACACCATATATTTT. This gives the protein CASTRSFRSGNTIYF. The chain carries TRBV6-5 and TRBJ1-3; D call uncertain. Germline V gives CDR1 MNHEY, CDR2 SVGAGI. V lost 7 bases and J 0 bases, leaving 13 bases between the germline ends. The CDR3 is 15 residues long.

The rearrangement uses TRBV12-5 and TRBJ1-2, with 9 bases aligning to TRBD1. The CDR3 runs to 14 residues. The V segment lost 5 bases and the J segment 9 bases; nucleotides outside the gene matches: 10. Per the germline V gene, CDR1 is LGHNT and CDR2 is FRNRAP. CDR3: CASGPGQGRRRYTF. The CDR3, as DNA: TGTGCTAGTGGTCCAGGACAGGGGCGACGTCGCTACACCTTC.

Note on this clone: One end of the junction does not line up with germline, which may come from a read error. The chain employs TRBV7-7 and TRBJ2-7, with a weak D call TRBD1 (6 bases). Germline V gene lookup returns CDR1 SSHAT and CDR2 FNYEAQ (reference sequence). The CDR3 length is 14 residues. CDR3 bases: TGTGCTAGCAGCATCACAGGGAGTCTGAGCGAGCAGTACTTC. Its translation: CASSITGSLSEQYF.

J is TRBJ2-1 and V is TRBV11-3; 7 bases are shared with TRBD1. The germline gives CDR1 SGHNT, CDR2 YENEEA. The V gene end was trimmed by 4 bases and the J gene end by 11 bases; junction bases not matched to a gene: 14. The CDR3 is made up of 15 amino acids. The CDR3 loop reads CASSWGPGTATQQFF. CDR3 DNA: TGTGCCAGCAGCTGGGGGCCGGGGACAGCCACCCAGCAGTTCTTC.

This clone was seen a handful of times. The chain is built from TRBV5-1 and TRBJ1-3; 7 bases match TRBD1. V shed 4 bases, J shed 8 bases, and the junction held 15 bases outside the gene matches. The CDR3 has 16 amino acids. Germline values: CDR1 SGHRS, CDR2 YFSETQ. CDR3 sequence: CASSLGQNGIPDTIYF. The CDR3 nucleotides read TGCGCCAGCAGCCTGGGACAGAACGGCATCCCGGACACCATATATTTT. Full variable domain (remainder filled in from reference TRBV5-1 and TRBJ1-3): KAGVTQTPRYLIKTRGQQVTLSCSPISGHRSVSWYQQTPGQGLQFLFEYFSETQRNKGNFPGRFSGRQFSNSRSEMNVSTLELGDSALYLCASSLGQNGIPDTIYFGEGSWLTVV.

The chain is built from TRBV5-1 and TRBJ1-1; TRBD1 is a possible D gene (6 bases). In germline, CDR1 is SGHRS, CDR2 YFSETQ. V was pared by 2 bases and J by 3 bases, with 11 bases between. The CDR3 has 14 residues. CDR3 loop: CASSFTGPDTEAFF. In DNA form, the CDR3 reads TGCGCCAGCAGCTTTACAGGGCCGGACACTGAAGCTTTCTTT. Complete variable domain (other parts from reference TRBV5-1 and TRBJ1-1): KAGVTQTPRYLIKTRGQQVTLSCSPISGHRSVSWYQQTPGQGLQFLFEYFSETQRNKGNFPGRFSGRQFSNSRSEMNVSTLELGDSALYLCASSFTGPDTEAFFGQGTRLTVV.

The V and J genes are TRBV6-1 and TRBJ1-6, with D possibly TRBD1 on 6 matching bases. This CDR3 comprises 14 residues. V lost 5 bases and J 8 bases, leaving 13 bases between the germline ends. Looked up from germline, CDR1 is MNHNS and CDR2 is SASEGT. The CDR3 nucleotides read TGTGCCAGCAGTTTTGGCGGACAGCATTCACCCCTCCACTTT. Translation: CASSFGGQHSPLHF.

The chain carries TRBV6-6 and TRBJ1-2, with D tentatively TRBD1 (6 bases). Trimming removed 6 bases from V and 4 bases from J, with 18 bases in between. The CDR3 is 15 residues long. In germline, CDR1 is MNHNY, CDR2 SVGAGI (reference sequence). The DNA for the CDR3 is TGTGCCAGCAGCTCGGGACACACCTTGGGCTATGGCTACACCTTC. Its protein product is CASSSGHTLGYGYTF.

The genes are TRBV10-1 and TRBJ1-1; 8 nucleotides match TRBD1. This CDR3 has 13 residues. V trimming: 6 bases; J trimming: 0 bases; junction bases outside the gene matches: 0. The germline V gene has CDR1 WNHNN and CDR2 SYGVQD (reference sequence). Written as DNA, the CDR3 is TGCGCCAGCAGGGGACAGGTGAACACTGAAGCTTTCTTT. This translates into CASRGQVNTEAFF.

This chain's CDR3 is CAWAGTSGRMDTQYF. The CDR3 DNA reads as TGTGCCTGGGCAGGGACTAGCGGGAGGATGGATACGCAGTATTTT. This rearrangement joins TRBV30 to TRBJ2-3; TRBD2 agrees at 15 bases. Germline CDR1 and CDR2: GTSNPN and SVGIG (reference sequence). After removal of 5 bases from V and 6 bases from J, the junction contained 6 bases not matched to a gene. The CDR3 has 15 residues.

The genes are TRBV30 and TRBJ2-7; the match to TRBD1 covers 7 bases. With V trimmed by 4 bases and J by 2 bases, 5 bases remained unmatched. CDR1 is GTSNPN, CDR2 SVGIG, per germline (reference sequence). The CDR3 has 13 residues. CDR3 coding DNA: TGTGCCTGGACACCGGGACAGACCTACGAGCAGTACTTC. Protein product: CAWTPGQTYEQYF.

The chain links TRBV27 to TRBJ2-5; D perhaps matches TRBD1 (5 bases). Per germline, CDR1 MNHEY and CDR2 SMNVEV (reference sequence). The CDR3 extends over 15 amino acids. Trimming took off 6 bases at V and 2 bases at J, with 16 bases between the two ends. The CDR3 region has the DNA TGTGCCAGCAGGAACCAAGGGGCCCAACAAGAGACCCAGTACTTC. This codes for CASRNQGAQQETQYF.

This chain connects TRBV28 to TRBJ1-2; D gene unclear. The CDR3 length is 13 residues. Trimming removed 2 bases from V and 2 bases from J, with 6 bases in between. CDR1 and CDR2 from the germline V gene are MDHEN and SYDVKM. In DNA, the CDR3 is TGTGCCAGCAGTTTAAGAGAAAACTATGGCTACACCTTC. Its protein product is CASSLRENYGYTF.

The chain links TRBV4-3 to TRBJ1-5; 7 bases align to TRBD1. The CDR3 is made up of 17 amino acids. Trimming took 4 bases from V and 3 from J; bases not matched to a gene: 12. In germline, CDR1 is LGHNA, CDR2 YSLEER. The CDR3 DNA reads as TGCGCCAGCAGCCGTTCGTCGGCAGGGGGATTCAATCAGCCCCAGCATTTT. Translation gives CASSRSSAGGFNQPQHF.

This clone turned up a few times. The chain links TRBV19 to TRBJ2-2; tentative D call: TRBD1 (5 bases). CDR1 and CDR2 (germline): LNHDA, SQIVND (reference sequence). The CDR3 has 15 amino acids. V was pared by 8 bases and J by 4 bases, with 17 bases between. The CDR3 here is CASYHFAQATGELFF. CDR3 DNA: TGTGCCAGTTATCACTTTGCACAGGCCACCGGGGAGCTGTTTTTT.

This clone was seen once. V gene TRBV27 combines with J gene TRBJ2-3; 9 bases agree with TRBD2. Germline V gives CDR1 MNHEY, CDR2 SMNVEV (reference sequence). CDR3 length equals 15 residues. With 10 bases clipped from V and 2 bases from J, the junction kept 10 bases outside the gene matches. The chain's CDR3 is CATTGLAGATDTQYF. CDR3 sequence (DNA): TGTGCCACCACCGGATTAGCGGGAGCCACAGATACGCAGTATTTT.

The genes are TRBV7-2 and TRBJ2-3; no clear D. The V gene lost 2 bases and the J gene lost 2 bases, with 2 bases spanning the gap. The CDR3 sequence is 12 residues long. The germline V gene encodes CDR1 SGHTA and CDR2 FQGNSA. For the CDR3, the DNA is TGTGCCAGCAGCTTACACACAGATACGCAGTATTTT. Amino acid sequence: CASSLHTDTQYF.